The clone carrying this TCR beta chain was seen only a few times. Its specificity is not known. This sample was included in a study of beta chain features in type 1 diabetes. As for the study in general: Patients shared similar age, gender and cell yields with healthy donors.

The study's findings and limits: Type 1 diabetes patients had fewer VDJ junction insertions and more deletions. High-TCR-expressing cells could be over-represented by cDNA sequencing.

Reverse transcribing all isolated RNA meant expressed TCRB transcripts were sequenced. There were approximately 3.7 million reads on average in the naive, central memory and regulatory T cell samples. Produced via immunoSEQ multiplex PCR; TCRdb's table is partial and in-frame only. The sample shows a few hundred thousand clones, about 15% of them seen only once. From germline, CDR1 is ENHRY and CDR2 SYGVKD. The CDR3 length is 15 residues. V was clipped by 4 bases and J by 6 bases, with 18 bases between them. The sequenced sample consisted of naive CD4+ T cells from blood. The TCR originated in a woman aged 18-35 years in good health. V usage is TRBV10-3 and J usage is TRBJ1-2, with D maybe TRBD1 (6 bases). Here the CDR3 DNA reads TGTGCCATCAGTGGACAGGACAGCGACGCGGATGGCTACACCTTC. It specifies CAISGQDSDADGYTF.